These T cell receptor beta chains were read from a single sample in a study of CD8 T cells in ankylosing spondylitis. TCRdb analysed the 5' RACE reads with MiXCR anew, one entry per CDR3 protein. The sample consists of about 500,000 distinct CDR3 sequences, about 12% of them appearing once. Sequences were obtained from blood, either unsorted or a sorted T cell fraction (not recorded which). These receptors all stem from a male donor with ankylosing spondylitis. Both conserved end residues are part of each CDR3. Each record gives: V gene, clone size, J gene, D gene, CDR3 DNA, CDR3 protein. A D gene is named only where the DNA matches it firmly. Size values are once, few and many counts, or a class for expanded clones, and some rows have none.

v_call: TRBV25-1
clone_size: -
j_call: TRBJ2-3
d_call: TRBD2
cdr3_nt: TGTGCCAGCAGTGAATTTGTCGGCGGGAGTAGGACAGATACGCAGTATTTT
cdr3_aa: CASSEFVGGSRTDTQYF

v_call: TRBV20-1
clone_size: -
j_call: TRBJ2-3
d_call: -
cdr3_nt: TGCAGTGCATGGGGGCAGAGCACAGATACGCAGTATTTT
cdr3_aa: CSAWGQSTDTQYF

v_call: TRBV5-1
clone_size: few
j_call: TRBJ2-7
d_call: TRBD2
cdr3_nt: TGCGCCAGCAGCGAATGGCTAGCGGGAGGGCAAAGCTCCTACGAGCAGTACTTC
cdr3_aa: CASSEWLAGGQSSYEQYF

v_call: TRBV12-3/TRBV12-4
clone_size: many
j_call: TRBJ1-2
d_call: -
cdr3_nt: TGTGCCAGCAGTCCCCGACGGACCGATGGTGGCTACACCTTC
cdr3_aa: CASSPRRTDGGYTF

v_call: TRBV2
clone_size: few
j_call: TRBJ2-5
d_call: -
cdr3_nt: TGTGCCAGCAACCTACAGGGCATCGGAGAGACCCAGTACTTC
cdr3_aa: CASNLQGIGETQYF

v_call: TRBV9
clone_size: few
j_call: TRBJ2-3
d_call: -
cdr3_nt: TGTGCCAGCAGCGTTGAGGGGCTACTCGGTACGCAGTATTTT
cdr3_aa: CASSVEGLLGTQYF

v_call: TRBV7-2
clone_size: -
j_call: TRBJ2-6
d_call: -
cdr3_nt: TGTGCCAGCAGCGCAGCTCTAGCTGGGGCCAACGTCCTGACTTTC
cdr3_aa: CASSAALAGANVLTF

v_call: TRBV5-1
clone_size: few
j_call: TRBJ2-6
d_call: -
cdr3_nt: TGCGCCAGCAGCTTGGGTCCCCTCGCGGGGGCCAACGTCCTGACTTTC
cdr3_aa: CASSLGPLAGANVLTF

v_call: TRBV5-1
clone_size: few
j_call: TRBJ1-6
d_call: -
cdr3_nt: TGCGCCAGCAGCTTGGAGAGTCATTCACCCCTCCACTTT
cdr3_aa: CASSLESHSPLHF

v_call: TRBV3-1
clone_size: few
j_call: TRBJ2-3
d_call: TRBD2
cdr3_nt: TGTGCCAGCAGCCAAGATTCCAGCGGGAGTCCAGATACGCAGTATTTT
cdr3_aa: CASSQDSSGSPDTQYF

v_call: TRBV18
clone_size: -
j_call: TRBJ1-4
d_call: -
cdr3_nt: TGTGCCAGCTCACCGACCCATCTTGAAAAACTGTTTTTT
cdr3_aa: CASSPTHLEKLFF

v_call: TRBV12-3/TRBV12-4
clone_size: -
j_call: TRBJ1-2
d_call: -
cdr3_nt: TGTGCCAGCAGCCCTAGACAGGCCACAGGCTACACCTTC
cdr3_aa: CASSPRQATGYTF

v_call: TRBV3-1
clone_size: -
j_call: TRBJ2-1
d_call: TRBD2
cdr3_nt: TGTGCCAGCAGCCAAGTGGTCCTAGCGGATTACAATGAGCAGTTCTTC
cdr3_aa: CASSQVVLADYNEQFF

v_call: TRBV11-2
clone_size: -
j_call: TRBJ2-1
d_call: TRBD2
cdr3_nt: TGTGCCAGCAGCTTAGCTAGCGGCCAATACAATGAGCAGTTCTTC
cdr3_aa: CASSLASGQYNEQFF

v_call: TRBV11-2
clone_size: many
j_call: TRBJ2-2
d_call: TRBD1
cdr3_nt: TGTGCCAGCAGCACACGCCCGGGACAGGCGAACACCGGGGAGCTGTTTTTT
cdr3_aa: CASSTRPGQANTGELFF

v_call: TRBV11-2
clone_size: few
j_call: TRBJ1-1
d_call: -
cdr3_nt: TGTGCCAGCAGCCCCGATGCTTCAGGAGCCACTGAAGCTTTCTTT
cdr3_aa: CASSPDASGATEAFF

v_call: TRBV7-9
clone_size: few
j_call: TRBJ2-7
d_call: -
cdr3_nt: TGTGCCAGCAGCTTAGGAATGGGGCTCGAGCAGTACTTC
cdr3_aa: CASSLGMGLEQYF

v_call: TRBV19
clone_size: -
j_call: TRBJ1-1
d_call: -
cdr3_nt: TGTGCCAGTGCAAAACGGCTGAACACTGAAGCTTTCTTT
cdr3_aa: CASAKRLNTEAFF

v_call: TRBV12-3/TRBV12-4
clone_size: few
j_call: TRBJ2-2
d_call: -
cdr3_nt: TGTGCCAGCAGTTTAACCGGGTCGAACACCGGGGAGCTGTTTTTT
cdr3_aa: CASSLTGSNTGELFF

v_call: TRBV24-1
clone_size: many
j_call: TRBJ1-5
d_call: TRBD1
cdr3_nt: TGTGCCACCAGTGAACAGGGGGCAAATCAGCCCCAGCATTTT
cdr3_aa: CATSEQGANQPQHF

v_call: TRBV27
clone_size: -
j_call: TRBJ2-1
d_call: -
cdr3_nt: TGTGCCAGCATCTCGCGTTATAAACACAATGAGCAGTTCTTC
cdr3_aa: CASISRYKHNEQFF

v_call: TRBV29-1
clone_size: few
j_call: TRBJ2-1
d_call: TRBD2
cdr3_nt: TGCAGCGCCCAACTAGCGGAGAACAATGAGCAGTTCTTC
cdr3_aa: CSAQLAENNEQFF

v_call: TRBV6-2/TRBV6-3
clone_size: few
j_call: TRBJ2-2
d_call: -
cdr3_nt: TGTGCCAGCAGTACCGGATTCGGAACCGGGGAGCTGTTTTTT
cdr3_aa: CASSTGFGTGELFF

v_call: TRBV11-2
clone_size: -
j_call: TRBJ2-1
d_call: -
cdr3_nt: TGTGCCAGCAGCTTAGTATTCCAGGCTTCCTACAATGAGCAGTTCTTC
cdr3_aa: CASSLVFQASYNEQFF

v_call: TRBV7-2
clone_size: -
j_call: TRBJ1-3
d_call: -
cdr3_nt: TGTGCCAGCAGCTTAGGGGAGTACTCTGGAAACACCATATATTTT
cdr3_aa: CASSLGEYSGNTIYF

v_call: TRBV5-1
clone_size: many
j_call: TRBJ2-1
d_call: TRBD2
cdr3_nt: TGCGCCAGCAGCCCTCAAGCGGGAGGAGGGAATGAGCAGTTCTTC
cdr3_aa: CASSPQAGGGNEQFF

v_call: TRBV20-1
clone_size: many
j_call: TRBJ2-1
d_call: -
cdr3_nt: TGCAGTGCTAGGCGGGACTTTGACAATGAGCAGTTCTTC
cdr3_aa: CSARRDFDNEQFF

v_call: TRBV10-3
clone_size: few
j_call: TRBJ1-1
d_call: -
cdr3_nt: TGTGCCATCGGTGACAGCATGAACACTGAAGCTTTCTTT
cdr3_aa: CAIGDSMNTEAFF